Sequencing of this T cell receptor (beta chain) was carried out in a study of graft-versus-host responses after intestinal transplantation. Overall study findings and caveats: Among recipient marrow samples, GvH clones were found; some appeared first in ileum or blood.

Clones were sequenced by immunoSEQ multiplex PCR, and TCRdb holds only the in-frame ones, with some missing. The sample holds approximately 58,000 clones, around 90% seen once. This clone was picked up one time. As yet, its antigen is unknown. J lost 2 bases, V lost 3 bases, and 5 bases had no gene match. This CDR3 has 16 amino acids. Germline CDR1 is SNHLY and CDR2 is FYNNEI. The sequencing used PBMCs, collected 118 to 130 days after intestinal transplantation. This receptor was obtained from a human patient who received an intestinal transplant, so some T cells may come from the graft donor. The chain joins TRBV2 to TRBJ2-7; 12 bases are a match to TRBD2. The chain's CDR3 is CASSDTGLAGPYEQYF. The DNA of the CDR3 is TGTGCCAGCAGTGATACCGGACTAGCGGGACCCTACGAGCAGTACTTC. Variable domain in full (rest from reference TRBV2 and TRBJ2-7): EPEVTQTPSHQVTQMGQEVILRCVPISNHLYFYWYRQILGQKVEFLVSFYNNEISEKSEIFDDQFSVERPDGSNFTLKIRSTKLEDSAMYFCASSDTGLAGPYEQYFGPGTRLTVT.